This is a list of T cell receptor beta chains from one sample in a study of blood T cells in healthy people across ages. TCRdb independently ran MiXCR on the 5' RACE reads; one entry per CDR3 protein. The sample records 1.2 million to 1.5 million distinct CDR3 sequences, approximately 59% being singletons. The specimen sequenced was blood. These receptors all stem from a young man in good health. Both conserved end residues are part of each CDR3. D genes are given only for firm matches. Where a row states a size, it is once, few, many or the class of an expanded clone; other rows omit it.

j_call	v_call	d_call	clone_size	cdr3_aa	cdr3_nt
TRBJ2-1	TRBV9	NA	NA	CASSTTGTVYNEQFF	TGTGCCAGCAGCACAACCGGGACGGTTTACAATGAGCAGTTCTTC
TRBJ2-1	TRBV7-8	NA	NA	CASSPRELKDEQFF	TGTGCCAGCAGCCCCCGAGAGTTGAAGGATGAGCAGTTCTTC
TRBJ2-7	TRBV2	NA	NA	CASSEGPLQYF	TGTGCCAGCAGTGAGGGCCCCTTGCAGTACTTC
TRBJ2-3	TRBV7-2	TRBD2	NA	CASSLPSGRVTDTQYF	TGTGCCAGCAGCTTACCTAGCGGGAGGGTAACAGATACGCAGTATTTT
TRBJ1-4	TRBV6-1	TRBD1	many	CASSQGDVEKLFF	TGTGCCAGCAGTCAGGGGGATGTTGAAAAACTGTTTTTT
TRBJ2-3	TRBV6-5	TRBD2	NA	CASSYPGTSGSFADTQYF	TGTGCCAGCAGTTACCCAGGGACTAGCGGGAGTTTTGCAGATACGCAGTATTTT
TRBJ2-2	TRBV5-1	NA	NA	CASTPWGTGELFF	TGCGCCAGCACCCCGTGGGGGACCGGGGAGCTGTTTTTT
TRBJ1-2	TRBV7-6	NA	NA	CASSQEGHNAYGYTF	TGTGCCAGCAGCCAAGAGGGCCATAACGCCTATGGCTACACCTTC
TRBJ2-6	TRBV11-2	NA	NA	CASSLVAGPGFGANVLTF	TGTGCCAGCAGCTTAGTGGCGGGGCCCGGGTTCGGGGCCAACGTCCTGACTTTC
TRBJ2-2	TRBV4-2	TRBD2	NA	CASSQDPPAREGWELFF	TGTGCCAGCAGCCAAGATCCCCCCGCCAGGGAGGGTTGGGAGCTGTTTTTT
TRBJ1-4	TRBV6-5	NA	NA	CASSSGGSSNEKLFF	TGTGCCAGCAGTTCCGGAGGGTCTTCTAATGAAAAACTGTTTTTT
TRBJ1-2	TRBV20-1	NA	NA	CSAEGRLTNYGYTF	TGCAGTGCGGAGGGACGTCTAACTAACTATGGCTACACCTTC
TRBJ1-2	TRBV6-2/TRBV6-3	TRBD1	NA	CASSYDKAVPGQGKNYGYTF	TGTGCCAGCAGTTACGACAAGGCGGTTCCGGGACAGGGGAAAAACTATGGCTACACCTTC
TRBJ2-7	TRBV3-1	TRBD2	NA	CASSLGGLAGVSNDEQYF	TGTGCCAGCAGCCTTGGGGGACTAGCGGGAGTGTCGAACGACGAGCAGTACTTC
TRBJ1-2	TRBV4-1	NA	NA	CASSQGASPGYTF	TGCGCCAGCAGCCAGGGGGCCAGTCCGGGCTACACCTTC
TRBJ2-7	TRBV20-1	NA	NA	CSALLPGGPYEQYF	TGCAGTGCTCTCCTCCCCGGGGGGCCCTACGAGCAGTACTTC
TRBJ2-1	TRBV3-1	NA	NA	CASSQEGAGSYNEQFF	TGTGCCAGCAGCCAAGAAGGGGCAGGCTCCTACAATGAGCAGTTCTTC
TRBJ2-7	TRBV29-1	NA	few	CSVDKTSGEQYF	TGCAGCGTTGACAAGACTTCAGGCGAGCAGTACTTC
TRBJ2-3	TRBV7-6	NA	NA	CASSKHRDTQYF	TGTGCCAGCAGCAAACACCGGGATACGCAGTATTTT
TRBJ1-2	TRBV7-2	NA	NA	CASGKDRNYGYTF	TGTGCCAGCGGCAAAGACAGGAACTATGGCTACACCTTC
TRBJ2-5	TRBV5-1	NA	few	CASSPDSTETQYF	TGCGCCAGCAGCCCTGACAGCACAGAGACCCAGTACTTC
TRBJ2-1	TRBV6-5	NA	few	CASSYSDGKQFF	TGTGCCAGCAGTTACTCTGACGGGAAGCAGTTCTTC
TRBJ2-5	TRBV29-1	TRBD1	NA	CSVAGTGLVETQYF	TGCAGCGTTGCCGGGACAGGGCTGGTTGAGACCCAGTACTTC
TRBJ2-7	TRBV4-3	NA	NA	CASALGRYSYEQYF	TGCGCCAGCGCCCTGGGCAGGTACTCCTACGAGCAGTACTTC
TRBJ1-2	TRBV29-1	TRBD1	few	CSVISTGTGGNYGYTF	TGCAGCGTGATATCAACCGGGACAGGGGGTAACTATGGCTACACCTTC
TRBJ2-1	TRBV27	NA	few	CASRPLAGSSYNEQFF	TGTGCCAGCAGACCACTAGCCGGAAGCTCCTACAATGAGCAGTTCTTC
TRBJ2-3	TRBV7-2	NA	NA	CASSLSVAGSFDTQYF	TGTGCCAGCAGCTTATCTGTGGCAGGGAGCTTCGATACGCAGTATTTT
TRBJ2-7	TRBV7-9	NA	few	CASSFRMGNEQYF	TGTGCCAGCAGCTTCCGGATGGGGAATGAGCAGTACTTC
TRBJ2-3	TRBV29-1	NA	NA	CSVEADSTDTQYF	TGCAGCGTTGAGGCGGACAGCACAGATACGCAGTATTTT
TRBJ2-7	TRBV6-2/TRBV6-3	NA	NA	CASRGGQTYEQYF	TGTGCCAGCAGGGGCGGACAGACCTACGAGCAGTACTTC
TRBJ2-3	TRBV2	NA	NA	CASSTLRELTDTQYF	TGTGCCAGCAGTACATTGAGGGAACTCACAGATACGCAGTATTTT
TRBJ2-5	TRBV7-2	NA	NA	CASSRVYQETQYF	TGTGCCAGCAGCCGGGTGTACCAAGAGACCCAGTACTTC
TRBJ1-6	TRBV9	NA	NA	CASSETGGNNSPLHF	TGTGCCAGCAGCGAAACTGGTGGGAATAATTCACCCCTCCACTTT
TRBJ1-2	TRBV27	TRBD1	few	CASSGDRSNYGYTF	TGTGCCAGCAGCGGGGACAGAAGTAACTATGGCTACACCTTC
TRBJ1-1	TRBV20-1	NA	NA	CSRAPDMNTEAFF	TGCAGTCGGGCCCCCGACATGAACACTGAAGCTTTCTTT
TRBJ1-1	TRBV20-1	NA	NA	CSASYDSEAFF	TGCAGTGCTAGTTATGACAGTGAAGCTTTCTTT
TRBJ2-7	TRBV11-2	TRBD1	few	CASSNPGQGVYEQYF	TGTGCCAGCAGTAATCCGGGACAGGGGGTTTACGAGCAGTACTTC
TRBJ1-6	TRBV10-3	NA	NA	CASSKRPGRAREPLHF	TGTGCCAGCAGCAAACGACCGGGGAGAGCCCGTGAACCCCTCCACTTT
TRBJ2-5	TRBV29-1	TRBD2	NA	CSVEGGGRGETQYF	TGCAGCGTTGAGGGGGGGGGTCGAGGAGAGACCCAGTACTTC
TRBJ2-5	TRBV9	TRBD1	many	CASSVETGGWGPQETQYF	TGTGCCAGCAGCGTTGAGACAGGGGGATGGGGTCCACAAGAGACCCAGTACTTC
TRBJ2-5	TRBV5-6	NA	many	CASSLVQGQETQYF	TGCGCCAGCAGCCTCGTTCAGGGACAAGAGACCCAGTACTTC
TRBJ1-5	TRBV12-3/TRBV12-4	NA	NA	CASSFLSQPQHF	TGTGCCAGCAGTTTCCTTAGTCAGCCCCAGCATTTT
TRBJ2-6	TRBV5-1	NA	NA	CASSFEFSGANVLTF	TGCGCCAGCAGCTTTGAATTCTCTGGGGCCAACGTCCTGACTTTC
TRBJ1-5	TRBV27	NA	NA	CASSLNIGNQPQRF	TGTGCCAGCAGTTTAAATATAGGCAATCAGCCCCAGCGTTTT
TRBJ2-1	TRBV12-3/TRBV12-4	NA	NA	CASNIGGITYNEQFF	TGTGCCAGCAACATCGGCGGAATAACCTACAATGAGCAGTTCTTC
TRBJ2-7	TRBV5-1	NA	few	CASSPFSSGFYEQYF	TGCGCCAGCAGCCCATTCAGCTCAGGGTTCTACGAGCAGTACTTC
TRBJ2-1	TRBV6-1	TRBD2	NA	CASSVGEGLHEQFF	TGTGCCAGCAGTGTGGGGGAGGGCCTTCATGAGCAGTTCTTC
TRBJ2-1	TRBV4-1	NA	few	CASSGPWKSYNEQFF	TGCGCCAGCAGTGGTCCATGGAAATCCTACAATGAGCAGTTCTTC
TRBJ2-1	TRBV4-2	NA	few	CASSQDRVIEQFF	TGTGCCAGCAGCCAAGACAGGGTAATAGAGCAGTTCTTC
TRBJ2-3	TRBV29-1	NA	NA	CSVKAGLFADTQYF	TGCAGCGTTAAGGCGGGGCTTTTTGCGGATACGCAGTATTTT
TRBJ1-2	TRBV27	NA	few	CASSTRTDHLNYGYTF	TGTGCCAGCAGTACGAGGACTGATCATCTAAACTATGGCTACACCTTC
TRBJ2-7	TRBV25-1	NA	NA	CASSEYSGEQYF	TGTGCCAGCAGTGAATATTCGGGCGAGCAGTACTTC
TRBJ1-2	TRBV12-3/TRBV12-4	NA	NA	CASSLSSRAYGYTF	TGTGCCAGCAGTTTGTCCTCCAGGGCCTATGGCTACACCTTC
TRBJ2-3	TRBV2	TRBD1	NA	CASRDRGHQIDTQYF	TGTGCCAGCAGGGACAGGGGCCACCAAATTGATACGCAGTATTTT